The rows below give T cell receptor beta chains drawn from one sample of a study of cytomegalovirus exposure and HLA in healthy donors. The repertoire was sequenced with immunoSEQ multiplex PCR; TCRdb's copy has only in-frame clones and lacks some. The sample shows 150,000 to 200,000 clones, about three quarters of them seen only once. The sequenced sample consisted of PBMCs. The source is a man between 25 and 39 years old in good health and CMV-seropositive. Both conserved end residues are part of each CDR3. D genes are given only for firm matches. The size entry is marked missing in some rows and otherwise reads once, few, many or a size class.

>TRBV13|TRBJ2-3|.|TRBD2
TGTGCCAGCAGCCCCCTAGGGCGGGAGGCTTCGGATACGCAGTATTTT
CASSPLGREASDTQYF
>TRBV6-5|TRBJ2-7|.|.
TGTGCCAGCAGTTACTCGTCAGGGTACGAAGACTACGAGCAGTACTTC
CASSYSSGYEDYEQYF
>TRBV19|TRBJ2-5|once|.
TGTGCCAGTAAAAAACAGGGCAACCAAGAGACCCAGTACTTC
CASKKQGNQETQYF
>TRBV19|TRBJ2-1|.|.
TGTGCCAGTAGTATTTCTTGGAGGGACAATGAGCAGTTCTTC
CASSISWRDNEQFF
>TRBV9|TRBJ2-7|few|TRBD2
TGTGCCAGCAGCGTTAGCGGGAGGACGCGGGACGAGCAGTACTTC
CASSVSGRTRDEQYF
>TRBV13|TRBJ1-1|.|TRBD1
TGTGCCAGCAGCTCACCCGGGACAGGGGCAGAGAGCACTGAAGCTTTCTTT
CASSSPGTGAESTEAFF
>TRBV12-5|TRBJ2-7|.|.
TGTGCTAGTGGTTTGGCCCTGGCAGCCGACTCCTACGAGCAGTACTTC
CASGLALAADSYEQYF
>TRBV27|TRBJ2-3|.|TRBD2
TGTGCCAGCAGTTTATTATTAAAGGTGGGAGGGCCTCCAGATACGCAGTATTTT
CASSLLLKVGGPPDTQYF
>TRBV12-5|TRBJ1-4|.|.
TGTGCTAGTGGTTTGGTCAACGAGAATGAAAAACTGTTTTTT
CASGLVNENEKLFF
>TRBV13|TRBJ1-1|once|TRBD1
TGTGCCAGCAGCTTAAGGGCAGGGGGCGTTCTAATGAACACTGAAGCTTTCTTT
CASSLRAGGVLMNTEAFF
>TRBV6-5|TRBJ2-7|few|TRBD1
TGTGCCAGCAGTTACGGGGCCAGGACAGGGGACGGGCAGTACTTC
CASSYGARTGDGQYF
>TRBV19|TRBJ2-7|.|TRBD2
TGTGCCAGTAGTACTCGGGGGGGAGGAACCTACGAGCAGTACTTC
CASSTRGGGTYEQYF
>TRBV9|TRBJ2-7|.|TRBD1
TGTGCCAGCAGCGACCGGACAGGGACCGAGCAGTACTTC
CASSDRTGTEQYF
>TRBV19|TRBJ1-2|.|.
TGTGCCAGTAGTATAGAGGCTGGGAGGACCCTATTTTATGGCTACACCTTC
CASSIEAGRTLFYGYTF
>TRBV30|TRBJ2-1|.|.
TGTGCCTGGAGTGTACAGGCTACTGAGCAGTTCTTC
CAWSVQATEQFF
>TRBV5-1|TRBJ2-7|.|.
TGCGCCAGCAGCTCGAAACTAGTTGGCGAGCAGTACTTC
CASSSKLVGEQYF
>TRBV7-8|TRBJ2-1|few|TRBD2
TGTGCCAGCAGCTTAGGACTAGCGCCTGAGCAGTTCTTC
CASSLGLAPEQFF
>TRBV30|TRBJ1-4|.|TRBD1
TGTGCCTGGAGCGTATTAGGGACAGGGAAAGAAAAACTGTTTTTT
CAWSVLGTGKEKLFF
>TRBV4-1|TRBJ2-7|.|TRBD2
TGCGCCAGCAGCCGTGCGGGGGAGACCAACGAGCAGTACTTC
CASSRAGETNEQYF
>TRBV6-6|TRBJ1-2|.|.
TGTGCCAGCAAAGACGGGGATAACTATGGCTACACCTTC
CASKDGDNYGYTF
>TRBV7-6|TRBJ2-1|once|.
TGTGCCAGCAGCTTAAGGGGTATACTCGCGAATGAGCAGTTCTTC
CASSLRGILANEQFF
>TRBV5-6|TRBJ1-5|few|.
TGTGCCAGCAGCTTGGCCGGGACATGGGTTCAGCCCCAGCATTTT
CASSLAGTWVQPQHF
>TRBV7-8|TRBJ1-2|.|TRBD1
TGTGCCAGCAGCTTCTTTTGGGCCCTCCCGGGACAGGGTAACTATGGCTACACCTTC
CASSFFWALPGQGNYGYTF
>TRBV7-3|TRBJ2-7|once|TRBD2
TGTTCCAGCAGCTCGATGGGCATGGGACTAGCGGGGGGAGACTACGAGCAGTACTTC
CSSSSMGMGLAGGDYEQYF
>TRBV5-6|TRBJ1-1|.|TRBD1
TGTGCCAGCAGCTTGGACAGGGGAAGGGGCACTGAAGCTTTCTTT
CASSLDRGRGTEAFF
>TRBV2|TRBJ1-2|once|.
TGTGCCAGCAGACTCCGGGACACAAATAACTATGGCTACACCTTC
CASRLRDTNNYGYTF
>TRBV7-2|TRBJ2-1|.|TRBD2
TGTGCCAGCAGCTTTAGCGGGATTTCTTACAATGAGCAGTTCTTC
CASSFSGISYNEQFF
>TRBV2|TRBJ1-2|.|TRBD1
TGTGCCAGCAGTGACCAGGGACAGGCAACATTAGTAGGCTACACCTTC
CASSDQGQATLVGYTF
>TRBV7-9|TRBJ2-1|few|.
TGTGCCAGCAGCCCAAAGGGCGGGGTGCCCCACAATGAGCAGTTCTTC
CASSPKGGVPHNEQFF
>TRBV19|TRBJ2-1|once|.
TGTGCCAGTACCGACAGTCGCCAGATAAACTACAATGAGCAGTTCTTC
CASTDSRQINYNEQFF
>TRBV7-8|TRBJ2-2|.|TRBD1
TGTGCCAGCAGCTCCTTGGACAGGGGCGGGGGGGAGCTGTTTTTT
CASSSLDRGGGELFF
>TRBV6-5|TRBJ2-7|.|.
TGTGCCAGCAGTTACTCAGTCGCGAGCTCCTACGAGCAGTACTTC
CASSYSVASSYEQYF
>TRBV29-1|TRBJ2-1|.|.
TGCAGCGTCCTCTGGCGGGACGGCACCTACAATGAGCAGTTCTTC
CSVLWRDGTYNEQFF
>TRBV11-2|TRBJ2-7|.|TRBD1
TGTGCCAGCAGCTTAGTTCTAGGGGGCAGGTACGAGCAGTACTTC
CASSLVLGGRYEQYF
>TRBV28|TRBJ2-2|.|TRBD1
TGTGCCAGCAGGACAGGGGGCGACGTCACCGGGGAGCTGTTTTTT
CASRTGGDVTGELFF
>TRBV4-1|TRBJ2-7|.|TRBD2
TGCGCCAGCAGCCGACTAGCGGGAGGACCCCACGAGCAGTACTTC
CASSRLAGGPHEQYF
>TRBV13|TRBJ2-2|once|TRBD2
TGTGCCAGCAGCTTAGCGGGGGGGAACACCGGGGAGCTGTTTTTT
CASSLAGGNTGELFF
>TRBV4-2|TRBJ2-3|few|TRBD2
TGTGCCAGCAGCCAAGACCCAGCGGGAGGGGGAGATACGCAGTATTTT
CASSQDPAGGGDTQYF
>TRBV7-9|TRBJ1-1|.|.
TGTGCCAGCAGCTTAATGGCGAACACTGAAGCTTTCTTT
CASSLMANTEAFF
>TRBV11-2|TRBJ1-1|.|.
TGTGCCAGCAGCTTCTCGCAGGGGAATACTGAAGCTTTCTTT
CASSFSQGNTEAFF
>TRBV5-1|TRBJ2-7|once|.
TGCGCCAGCAGCTTGTTGGCAGGGGCCTCCTACGAGCAGTACTTC
CASSLLAGASYEQYF
>TRBV4-1|TRBJ2-2|.|TRBD1
TGCGCCAGCAGCCTCAGACAGGGGTATAGCGGGGAGCTGTTTTTT
CASSLRQGYSGELFF
>TRBV5-1|TRBJ2-7|.|TRBD2
TGCGCCAGCAGTTATACTAGCGAGGTCACCTACGAGCAGTACTTC
CASSYTSEVTYEQYF
>TRBV13|TRBJ1-3|once|.
TGTGCCAGCAGCCGCGGGGACACCATATATTTT
CASSRGDTIYF
>TRBV9|TRBJ2-3|few|TRBD1
TGTGCCAGCAGCGTAGTTGACAGGGACACAGATACGCAGTATTTT
CASSVVDRDTDTQYF